Sequencing of this T cell receptor (beta chain) was carried out in a study of T cell responses to AZD1222 COVID-19 vaccine. Using immunoSEQ multiplex PCR, the repertoire was profiled, and TCRdb retains in-frame clones only, with some absent. Among tens of thousands of clones, about 88% were seen once, and the ten largest hold roughly 19%. This clone was seen more than once but under ten times. The CDR3 sequence is 15 residues long. V lost 1 base, J lost 5 bases, and 11 bases lay in between. CDR1 is LGHDT, CDR2 YNNKEL, per germline (reference sequence). The clonotype was recovered from an adult in good health. The chain recombines TRBV3-1 (or the pseudogene TRBV3-2) with TRBJ1-4, with a weak D call TRBD1 (5 bases). The sample consisted of peripheral blood, taken on day 0 of AZD1222 vaccination. CDR3 sequence reads: CASSQGSGGNEKLFF. The CDR3 region has the DNA TGTGCCAGCAGCCAAGGGTCGGGGGGGAATGAAAAACTGTTTTTT.